The 2 T cell receptor beta chains presented below share a single source sample, sequenced in a study of OX40 agonist ivuxolimab in advanced cancers. The data were produced by immunoSEQ multiplex PCR, yet TCRdb's version contains in-frame clones alone and is incomplete. The sample carries about 73,000 clones, around 90% recorded once. The sequencing here drew on CD4+ or CD8+ T cells sorted from blood, taken in a trial of the OX40 agonist ivuxolimab. These receptors all stem from an adult with an advanced solid tumor such as melanoma, head and neck, liver or kidney cancer.

This clone has only a few counts. The chain has TRBV2 and TRBJ1-1, with a weak D call TRBD1 (5 bases). Per germline, CDR1 SNHLY and CDR2 FYNNEI. V lost 10 bases and J lost 8, with 14 bases in between. The CDR3 contains 11 residues. This CDR3 reads CATEGVQEAFF. In DNA, the CDR3 is TGTGCCACCGAAGGGGTACAGGAAGCTTTCTTT.

The V gene is TRBV9, the J gene TRBJ1-1; D ambiguous. CDR1 SGDLS and CDR2 YYNGEE come from the germline V gene. With 3 bases removed from V and 4 bases from J, the gap between germline ends came to 10 bases. CDR3 size: 13 residues. The CDR3 is CASSEAPGTEAFF. DNA for the CDR3: TGTGCCAGCAGCGAGGCCCCGGGCACTGAAGCTTTCTTT.